Following are 7 T cell receptor beta chains from one sample sequenced in a study of blood T cell repertoires in COVID-19. Profiling relied on immunoSEQ multiplex PCR, and the TCRdb table lists in-frame clones only, not all of them. The sample records roughly 100,000 clones, roughly 89% being singletons. Sequencing used peripheral blood. The receptors here all came from an elderly woman with active COVID-19.

The chain combines TRBV9 with TRBJ2-7; 9 bases are a match to TRBD1. Germline CDR1 and CDR2: SGDLS and YYNGEE. The CDR3 contains 15 residues. The V gene end was trimmed by 3 bases and the J gene end by 1 base; junction bases not matched to a gene: 5. The CDR3 is CASSAGTGSSYEQYF. CDR3 coding DNA: TGTGCCAGCAGCGCCGGGACAGGGTCGTCCTACGAGCAGTACTTC.

The rearrangement uses TRBV6-2 or TRBV6-3 and TRBJ1-5, with 7 nucleotides matching TRBD1. CDR3 length: 15 amino acids. Germline V CDR1 and CDR2: MNHEY, SVGEGT. J gave up 5 bases and V 5 bases, and 9 bases lay outside the gene matches. CDR3 residues: CASSAHTGADQPQHF. The CDR3 bases are TGTGCCAGCAGTGCACATACAGGGGCTGATCAGCCCCAGCATTTT.

J is TRBJ2-5 and V is TRBV5-1, with D possibly being TRBD1 (6 bases). CDR1 and CDR2 (germline): SGHRS, YFSETQ. CDR3 size: 15 residues. Trimming left V 3 bases short and J 5 bases short, with 17 bases between. This chain's CDR3 is CASSSDNPRGETQYF. The CDR3 nucleotides read TGCGCCAGCAGCTCGGACAACCCAAGGGGGGAGACCCAGTACTTC. Drawing the rest from reference TRBV5-1 and TRBJ2-5, the complete variable domain is KAGVTQTPRYLIKTRGQQVTLSCSPISGHRSVSWYQQTPGQGLQFLFEYFSETQRNKGNFPGRFSGRQFSNSRSEMNVSTLELGDSALYLCASSSDNPRGETQYFGPGTRLLVL.

This sequence joins TRBV27 and TRBJ2-3, with 9 bases that match TRBD2. Losses at the gene ends were 5 bases for V and 6 bases for J; bases not matched to a gene: 6. In germline, CDR1 is MNHEY, CDR2 SMNVEV (reference sequence). There are 14 residues in the CDR3. Here the CDR3 reads CASSRLAVGDTQYF. The CDR3 DNA reads TGTGCCAGCAGTCGACTAGCGGTGGGGGATACGCAGTATTTT.

The chain recombines TRBV2 with TRBJ2-3; TRBD2 matches 10 bases. The length of the CDR3 is 18 residues. CDR1 SNHLY and CDR2 FYNNEI come from the germline V gene. With V trimmed by 3 bases and J by 1 base, 10 bases remained unmatched. CDR3 DNA sequence: TGTGCCAGCAGTGATGGAGCGGGAGGGCCCTTCGGCACAGATACGCAGTATTTT. Translating gives CASSDGAGGPFGTDTQYF.

The rearrangement uses TRBV19 and TRBJ1-4; 7 bases are shared with TRBD1. The ends lost 4 bases at V and 2 bases at J; junction bases unmatched: 7. CDR3 length: 16 residues. Germline lookup yields CDR1 LNHDA and CDR2 SQIVND (reference sequence). The CDR3 DNA follows: TGTGCCAGTAGTAGAGGGGGCTCGTTGACTAATGAAAAACTGTTTTTT. Its translation: CASSRGGSLTNEKLFF.

V and J are TRBV27 and TRBJ1-1; D remains ambiguous. V was shortened by 2 bases and J by 0 bases, with 10 bases between the two germline ends. Germline assignment: CDR1 MNHEY and CDR2 SMNVEV (reference sequence). The CDR3 contains 15 residues. The chain's CDR3 is CASSLLPGLNTEAFF. The CDR3 DNA reads as TGTGCCAGCAGTTTACTTCCGGGTTTGAACACTGAAGCTTTCTTT.